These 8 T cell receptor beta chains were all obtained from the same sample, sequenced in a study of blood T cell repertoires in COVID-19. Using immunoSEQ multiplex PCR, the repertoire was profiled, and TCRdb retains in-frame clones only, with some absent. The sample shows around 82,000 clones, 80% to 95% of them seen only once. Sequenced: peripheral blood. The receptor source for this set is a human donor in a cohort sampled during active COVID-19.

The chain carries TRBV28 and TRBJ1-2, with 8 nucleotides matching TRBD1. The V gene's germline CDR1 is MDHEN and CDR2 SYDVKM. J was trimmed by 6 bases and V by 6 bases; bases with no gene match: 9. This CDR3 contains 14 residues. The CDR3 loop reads CASRYLTGEDGYTF. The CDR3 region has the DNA TGTGCCAGCAGATACCTGACAGGGGAGGATGGCTACACCTTC.

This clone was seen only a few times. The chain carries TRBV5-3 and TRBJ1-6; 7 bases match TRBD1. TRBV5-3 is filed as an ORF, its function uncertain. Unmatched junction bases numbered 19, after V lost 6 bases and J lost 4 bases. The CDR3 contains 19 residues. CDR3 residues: CARTPATNRGPMYNSPLHF. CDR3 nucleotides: TGTGCCAGAACCCCCGCGACGAACAGGGGACCCATGTATAATTCACCCCTCCACTTT.

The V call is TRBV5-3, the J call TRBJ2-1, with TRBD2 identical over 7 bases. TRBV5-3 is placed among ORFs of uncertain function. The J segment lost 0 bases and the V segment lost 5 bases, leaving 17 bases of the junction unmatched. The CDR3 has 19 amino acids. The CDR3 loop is CARRVRGKAGRSSYNEQFF. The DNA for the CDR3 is TGTGCCAGAAGGGTGAGGGGTAAAGCGGGAAGGAGCTCCTACAATGAGCAGTTCTTC.

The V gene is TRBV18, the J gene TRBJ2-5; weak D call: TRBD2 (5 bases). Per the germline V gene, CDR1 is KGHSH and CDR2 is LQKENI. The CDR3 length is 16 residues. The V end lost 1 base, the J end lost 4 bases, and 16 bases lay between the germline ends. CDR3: CASSPLGLSSGETQYF. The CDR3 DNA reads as TGTGCCAGCTCACCACTTGGACTTAGTTCTGGAGAGACCCAGTACTTC.

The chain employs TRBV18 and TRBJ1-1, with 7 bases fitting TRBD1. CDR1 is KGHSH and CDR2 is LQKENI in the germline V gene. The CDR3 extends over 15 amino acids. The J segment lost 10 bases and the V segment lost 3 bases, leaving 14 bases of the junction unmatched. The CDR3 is CASSPSEKGDRGAFF. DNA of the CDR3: TGTGCCAGCTCACCTTCGGAAAAAGGGGACAGAGGAGCTTTCTTT.

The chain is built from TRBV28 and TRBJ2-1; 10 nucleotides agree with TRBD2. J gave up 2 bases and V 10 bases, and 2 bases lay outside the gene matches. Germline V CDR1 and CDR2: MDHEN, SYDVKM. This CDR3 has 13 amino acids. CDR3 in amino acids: CANSGGAYNEQFF. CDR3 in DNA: TGTGCCAACAGCGGGGGGGCCTACAATGAGCAGTTCTTC.

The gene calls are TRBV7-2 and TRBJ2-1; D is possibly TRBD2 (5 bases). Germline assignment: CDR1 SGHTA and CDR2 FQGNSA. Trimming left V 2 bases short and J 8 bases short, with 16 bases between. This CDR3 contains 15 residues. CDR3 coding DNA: TGTGCCAGCAGCTTAAAACTACCGAGGGTAGATGAGCAGTTCTTC. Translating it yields CASSLKLPRVDEQFF. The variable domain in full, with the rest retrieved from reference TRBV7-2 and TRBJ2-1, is GAGVSQSPSNKVTEKGKDVELRCDPISGHTALYWYRQSLGQGLEFLIYFQGNSAPDKSGLPSDRFSAERTGGSVSTLTIQRTQQEDSAVYLCASSLKLPRVDEQFFGPGTRLTVL.

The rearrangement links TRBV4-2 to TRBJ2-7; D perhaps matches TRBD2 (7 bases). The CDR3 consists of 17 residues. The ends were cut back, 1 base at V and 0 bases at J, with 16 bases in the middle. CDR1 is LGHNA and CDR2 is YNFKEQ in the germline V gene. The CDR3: CASSQAGGRITSYEQYF. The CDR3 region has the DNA TGTGCCAGCAGCCAAGCGGGGGGCCGAATCACCTCCTACGAGCAGTACTTC.